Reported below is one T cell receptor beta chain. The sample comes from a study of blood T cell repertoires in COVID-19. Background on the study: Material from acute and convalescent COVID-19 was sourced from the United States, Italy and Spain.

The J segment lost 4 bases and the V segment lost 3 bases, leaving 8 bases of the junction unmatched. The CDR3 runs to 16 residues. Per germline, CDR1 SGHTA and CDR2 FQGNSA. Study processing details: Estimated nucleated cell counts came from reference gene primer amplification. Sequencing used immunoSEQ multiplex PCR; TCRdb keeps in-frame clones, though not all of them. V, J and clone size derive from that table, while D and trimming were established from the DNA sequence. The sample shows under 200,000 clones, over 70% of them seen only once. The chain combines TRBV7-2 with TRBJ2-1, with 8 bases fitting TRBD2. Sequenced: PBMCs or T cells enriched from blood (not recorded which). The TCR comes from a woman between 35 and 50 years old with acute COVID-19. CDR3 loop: CASSLFGSGEYNEQFF. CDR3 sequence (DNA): TGTGCCAGCAGCTTGTTTGGTAGCGGGGAATACAATGAGCAGTTCTTC.